The 22 T cell receptor beta chains below all came from one sample that was sequenced in a study of T cells after yellow fever vaccination. In TCRdb, the 5' RACE reads were re-called with MiXCR into one record per CDR3 protein. The data show a few hundred thousand distinct CDR3 sequences, 8% to 10% seen once. The source was PBMCs, collected on the day of the first yellow fever vaccination. These receptor sequences come from a man aged 18 to 29 who received the YFV17D yellow fever vaccine.

This clonotype was detected ten times or more. The chain employs TRBV7-7 and TRBJ2-2; the match to TRBD2 covers 9 bases. The CDR3 runs 17 residues. CDR1 is SSHAT and CDR2 is FNYEAQ in the germline V gene (reference sequence). The junction had 12 bases not matched to a gene; V was cut back by 4 bases and J by 6 bases. The CDR3 DNA reads TGTGCCAGCAGCTCCTTCGCCGGGACTAGCTCCCCCGGGGAGCTGTTTTTT. It codes for CASSSFAGTSSPGELFF.

This clonotype turned up a few times. The gene calls are TRBV10-3 and TRBJ2-1; 8 positions agree with TRBD2. This CDR3 spans 14 amino acids. CDR1 is ENHRY and CDR2 is SYGVKD in the germline V gene. J was trimmed by 9 bases and V by 11 bases; bases with no gene match: 15. Here the CDR3 DNA reads TGTGCCGTTCGCCCGGGGGGGGCCGTAGGTGAGCAGTTCTTC. Encoded protein: CAVRPGGAVGEQFF.

This clonotype came up many times. This chain joins TRBV11-2 and TRBJ2-4; TRBD1 might be the D (6 bases). Deletions cut 1 base from V and 0 bases from J, with 16 bases between. The CDR3 sequence is 18 residues long. Germline CDR1 SGHAT, CDR2 FQNNGV. Written as DNA, the CDR3 is TGTGCCAGCAGCTTAGGCCCCACGGGACAATTAGCCAAAAACATTCAGTACTTC. Translated: CASSLGPTGQLAKNIQYF. Using reference TRBV11-2 and TRBJ2-4 for the parts outside the CDR3, the full variable domain is EAGVAQSPRYKIIEKRQSVAFWCNPISGHATLYWYQQILGQGPKLLIQFQNNGVVDDSQLPKDRFSAERLKGVDSTLKIQPAKLEDSAVYLCASSLGPTGQLAKNIQYFGAGTRLSVL.

This sequence joins TRBV20-1 and TRBJ2-1; possible D gene TRBD2, 5 bases. The CDR3 runs 12 residues. V was shortened by 5 bases and J by 6 bases, with 11 bases between the two germline ends. Germline V CDR1 and CDR2: DFQATT, SNEGSKA (reference sequence). In nucleotides, the CDR3 is TGCAGTGCTGTAGGAGGTCTCAATGAGCAGTTCTTC. Protein: CSAVGGLNEQFF.

The rearrangement uses TRBV7-9 and TRBJ2-1, with 7 bases matching TRBD1. The J segment lost 3 bases and the V segment lost 5 bases, leaving 7 bases of the junction unmatched. The CDR3 is 15 amino acids. Germline assignment: CDR1 SEHNR and CDR2 FQNEAQ (reference sequence). The CDR3 protein is CASSKGWDSYNEQFF. For the CDR3, the DNA is TGTGCCAGCAGCAAAGGCTGGGACAGCTACAATGAGCAGTTCTTC.

This clonotype has a count of ten or more. The rearrangement joins TRBV12-3 or TRBV12-4 to TRBJ2-1, with D perhaps TRBD1 or TRBD2 (5 bases each). CDR3 size: 15 residues. Trimming took off 6 bases at V and 7 bases at J, with 19 bases between the two ends. CDR3 in amino acids: CASSPRGDARNEQFF. The CDR3 nucleotides read TGTGCCAGCAGCCCCAGAGGGGATGCTCGGAATGAGCAGTTCTTC.

V and J are TRBV4-1 and TRBJ2-1, with 10 bases aligning to TRBD2. Germline CDR1 MGHRA, CDR2 YSYEKL. The length of the CDR3 is 18 residues. The V and J ends lost 1 base and 0 bases, in that order; junction bases with no gene match: 6. Here the CDR3 reads CASSQGSGGVSSYNEQFF. As DNA, the CDR3 is TGCGCCAGCAGCCAAGGCAGCGGGGGGGTGAGCTCCTACAATGAGCAGTTCTTC.

This clonotype was detected only a few times. The chain is built from TRBV12-3 or TRBV12-4 and TRBJ2-3; TRBD2 is a possible D gene (5 bases). V lost 5 bases and J 4 bases, leaving 13 bases between the germline ends. The length of the CDR3 is 14 residues. CDR3: CASSTKAAADTQYF. The CDR3 DNA reads TGTGCCAGCAGTACCAAAGCGGCCGCAGATACGCAGTATTTT.

The genes are TRBV7-3 and TRBJ1-2, with 11 bases aligning to TRBD1. Germline assignment: CDR1 SGHTA and CDR2 FQGTGA. The CDR3 has 15 amino acids. Unmatched junction bases numbered 8, after V lost 4 bases and J lost 7 bases. CDR3 sequence: CASSSQDRGLGGYTF. The CDR3 DNA reads TGTGCCAGCAGCTCCCAGGACAGGGGGCTGGGTGGCTACACCTTC.

V gene TRBV4-3 combines with J gene TRBJ1-2; D unresolved. CDR1 is LGHNA and CDR2 is YSLEER in the germline V gene. The CDR3 consists of 16 residues. The V end lost 0 bases, the J end lost 8 bases, and 19 bases lay between the germline ends. CDR3: CASSQEVLGTAWGYTF. The CDR3, as DNA: TGCGCCAGCAGCCAAGAGGTATTGGGAACGGCCTGGGGCTACACCTTC.

This clonotype was counted a few times. CDR3: CASSSYSPNTEAFF. In DNA form, the CDR3 reads TGTGCCAGCAGTTCCTACAGCCCGAACACTGAAGCTTTCTTT. The chain couples TRBV6-2 or TRBV6-3 to TRBJ1-1; no reliable D call. Trimming took 4 bases from V and 1 from J, leaving 10 bases between them. The CDR3 extends over 14 amino acids. Germline CDR1 and CDR2: MNHEY and SVGEGT.

The V gene is TRBV4-3, the J gene TRBJ2-1; 7 bases agree with TRBD1. The CDR3 consists of 14 residues. Looked up from germline, CDR1 is LGHNA and CDR2 is YSLEER. With V trimmed by 2 bases and J by 4 bases, 2 bases remained unmatched. The CDR3 DNA reads TGCGCCAGCAGCCAATGGGACAGATACAATGAGCAGTTCTTC. Translating it yields CASSQWDRYNEQFF.

This clonotype appeared a few times. The rearrangement uses TRBV7-3 and TRBJ2-4; TRBD1 might be the D (6 bases). Germline V lookup: CDR1 SGHTA, CDR2 FQGTGA. The CDR3 extends over 15 amino acids. Deletions cut 5 bases from V and 8 bases from J, with 19 bases between. For the CDR3, the DNA is TGTGCCAGCAGCCCGGACGGGCAGGGGACGGACATTCAGTACTTC. Protein sequence: CASSPDGQGTDIQYF.

There are many counts of this clonotype. The chain recombines TRBV7-2 with TRBJ2-7; TRBD1 matches 7 bases. The ends lost 4 bases at V and 4 bases at J; junction bases unmatched: 7. Germline-derived CDR1 and CDR2 are SGHTA and FQGNSA. The CDR3 spans 14 residues. CDR3: CASSSGGPSYEQYF. The CDR3, as DNA: TGTGCCAGCAGCTCAGGGGGTCCCTCTTACGAGCAGTACTTC.

This clonotype was detected ten times or more. The V and J genes are TRBV5-1 and TRBJ2-1, with 9 positions matching TRBD1. V lost 6 bases, J lost 2 bases, and 6 bases stayed unmatched. The CDR3 is 15 amino acids. Per the germline V gene, CDR1 is SGHRS and CDR2 is YFSETQ. CDR3 region: CASTGTGTTYNEQFF. CDR3 bases: TGCGCCAGCACCGGGACAGGGACGACCTACAATGAGCAGTTCTTC.

This clonotype turned up a few times. This rearrangement joins TRBV7-8 to TRBJ1-3; D ambiguous. Germline CDR1 is SGHVS and CDR2 is FQNEAQ. The CDR3 loop spans 13 amino acids. V dropped 1 base and J dropped 3 bases, with 4 bases sitting between them. CDR3 sequence: CASSLGNGNTIYF. The CDR3 DNA is TGTGCCAGCAGCTTAGGAAATGGAAACACCATATATTTT.

This clonotype was counted between two and nine times. CDR3 protein: CASSLAGGPGQETQYF. The CDR3 DNA sequence: TGCGCCAGCAGCTTGGCGGGGGGGCCAGGCCAAGAGACCCAGTACTTC. The rearrangement joins TRBV5-1 to TRBJ2-5; 8 bases line up with TRBD2. V gave up 0 bases and J gave up 1 base; unmatched junction bases: 5. Germline V gene data show CDR1 as SGHRS and CDR2 as YFSETQ. The CDR3 has 16 amino acids.

This clonotype showed up just a few times. The V and J genes are TRBV7-3 and TRBJ2-7; 10 nucleotides line up with TRBD2. The CDR3 length is 16 residues. Germline V gives CDR1 SGHTA, CDR2 FQGTGA. Unmatched junction bases numbered 10, after V lost 6 bases and J lost 2 bases. The CDR3 coding sequence is TGTGCCAGCAGTCCCATGGGACTAGCGTATACCTACGAGCAGTACGTC. It encodes CASSPMGLAYTYEQYV.

This clonotype was seen repeatedly, ten times or more. J is TRBJ2-7 and V is TRBV5-1; 11 bases are a match to TRBD1. This CDR3 has 12 residues. Germline CDR1 and CDR2: SGHRS and YFSETQ. V dropped 5 bases and J dropped 10; count of bases not matched to a gene: 5. The CDR3 spells CASSWTGGEQYF. In DNA, the CDR3 is TGCGCCAGCAGTTGGACAGGGGGCGAACAGTACTTC.

This clonotype came up a few times. The chain joins TRBV3-1 to TRBJ2-2; D remains ambiguous. Trimming removed 0 bases from V and 7 bases from J, with 18 bases in between. The CDR3 consists of 17 residues. Germline CDR1 LGHDT, CDR2 YNNKEL (reference sequence). The CDR3 sequence is CASSQERYTAAGGELFF. CDR3 in DNA: TGTGCCAGCAGCCAAGAGCGTTACACTGCAGCTGGCGGGGAGCTGTTTTTT.

The rearrangement uses TRBV2 and TRBJ1-2; 9 bases match TRBD1. The junction had 9 bases not matched to a gene; V was cut back by 5 bases and J by 8 bases. The CDR3 totals 14 residues. The V gene's germline CDR1 is SNHLY and CDR2 FYNNEI. In DNA form, the CDR3 reads TGTGCCAGCAGTCCTCAGGGGACAGGGTCAGGCTACACCTTC. Its protein product is CASSPQGTGSGYTF.

This clonotype appeared a few times. The gene calls are TRBV21-1 and TRBJ1-2. TRBV21-1 is a listed pseudogene. CDR3 size: 15 residues. Here the CDR3 DNA reads TGTGCCAGCAGCAAAGGTATAGCAAGGAAACATGGCTACACCTTC. Translating gives CASSKGIARKHGYTF.